Following are 24 T cell receptor beta chains from one sample sequenced in a study of T cell responses to AZD1222 COVID-19 vaccine. TCRdb's table, derived via immunoSEQ multiplex PCR, lists solely in-frame clones and lacks some. The data show about 120,000 clones, 80% to 90% seen once. The sequenced sample was peripheral blood, obtained on day 0 of AZD1222 vaccination. The receptors derive from an adult in good health.

J is TRBJ2-7 and V is TRBV11-2, with a tentative D call TRBD2 (7 bases). V lost 6 bases and J lost 0, with 18 bases in between. The CDR3 is made up of 16 amino acids. Germline-derived CDR1 and CDR2 are SGHAT and FQNNGV. The CDR3 loop is CASSTSGGFDSYEQYF. The CDR3 nucleotides read TGTGCCAGCAGTACCTCGGGGGGCTTCGACTCCTACGAGCAGTACTTC.

The chain is built from TRBV5-1 and TRBJ1-1; possibly TRBD1 for D (5 bases). Germline-derived CDR1 and CDR2 are SGHRS and YFSETQ. The CDR3 covers 14 residues. V was pared by 4 bases and J by 4 bases, with 14 bases between. CDR3 bases: TGCGCCAGCAGCGACGATCAGGGACTCACTGAAGCTTTCTTT. It translates to CASSDDQGLTEAFF.

This clone was detected only once. The genes are TRBV30 and TRBJ1-6; 8 nucleotides line up with TRBD1. The CDR3 spans 14 residues. Germline V lookup: CDR1 GTSNPN, CDR2 SVGIG (reference sequence). V shed 5 bases, J shed 8 bases, and the junction held 8 bases outside the gene matches. The CDR3 DNA follows: TGTGCCTGGGACGGACAGGGTTTTGATTCACCCCTCCACTTT. It yields the protein CAWDGQGFDSPLHF. The full variable domain, in which reference TRBV30 and TRBJ1-6 provide the parts outside the CDR3, is SQTIHQWPATLVQPVGSPLSLECTVEGTSNPNLYWYRQAAGRGLQLLFYSVGIGQISSEVPQNLSASRPQDRQFILSSKKLLLSDSGFYLCAWDGQGFDSPLHFGNGTRLTVT.

The V gene is TRBV15, the J gene TRBJ2-1, with 7 nucleotides matching TRBD1. Germline CDR1 reads LNHNV; CDR2 reads YYDKDF (reference sequence). The CDR3 spans 13 residues. The junction had 2 bases not matched to a gene; V was cut back by 3 bases and J by 6 bases. CDR3 amino acids: CATSSRDSNEQFF. CDR3 in DNA: TGTGCCACCAGCAGCCGGGACAGCAATGAGCAGTTCTTC.

The V gene is TRBV5-1, the J gene TRBJ2-3; D is perhaps TRBD2 (6 bases). Germline assignment: CDR1 SGHRS and CDR2 YFSETQ. The germline V and J ends were trimmed by 0 bases and 5 bases, with 7 bases remaining between them. This CDR3 has 13 amino acids. CDR3 in DNA: TGCGCCAGCAGCTTGGGAGCGGGAGATACGCAGTATTTT. Translated: CASSLGAGDTQYF.

The genes are TRBV5-4 and TRBJ1-5; 7 nucleotides line up with TRBD1. CDR1 SGHNT and CDR2 YYREEE come from the germline V gene (reference sequence). With V trimmed by 5 bases and J by 8 bases, 10 bases remained unmatched. The CDR3 covers 14 residues. The CDR3 spells CASSAQGRREPQHF. CDR3 sequence (DNA): TGTGCCAGCAGTGCACAGGGGAGGAGAGAGCCCCAGCATTTT.

The chain joins TRBV4-2 to TRBJ1-4; no clear D. The ends were cut back, 4 bases at V and 8 bases at J, with 17 bases in the middle. Germline CDR1 reads LGHNA; CDR2 reads YNFKEQ. The length of the CDR3 is 15 residues. The CDR3 coding sequence is TGTGCCAGCAGCCTAGCCCGGGCCCTAGAGGAAAAACTGTTTTTT. It yields the protein CASSLARALEEKLFF.

The chain couples TRBV2 to TRBJ2-3; no clear D gene. The germline V gene has CDR1 SNHLY and CDR2 FYNNEI. The V end lost 1 base, the J end lost 2 bases, and 7 bases lay between the germline ends. CDR3 length: 14 residues. CDR3 residues: CASSEGVPTDTQYF. The CDR3 DNA is TGTGCCAGCAGTGAAGGGGTCCCCACAGATACGCAGTATTTT.

The chain has TRBV7-2 and TRBJ1-3, with D perhaps TRBD1 (5 bases). Germline CDR1 reads SGHTA; CDR2 reads FQGNSA. The CDR3 spans 16 residues. Trimming took 5 bases from V and 0 from J, leaving 14 bases between them. As DNA, the CDR3 is TGTGCCAGCAGCCCGGGGCGCAGGTTCTCTGGAAACACCATATATTTT. Encoded protein: CASSPGRRFSGNTIYF.

The chain carries TRBV7-9 and TRBJ2-4; 8 bases map to TRBD2. The germline gives CDR1 SEHNR, CDR2 FQNEAQ (reference sequence). The junction had 5 bases not matched to a gene; V was cut back by 0 bases and J by 1 base. The CDR3 is 17 residues long. Here the CDR3 reads CASSLASSGSAKNIQYF. The CDR3 DNA follows: TGTGCCAGCAGCTTAGCGTCAAGCGGGAGTGCCAAAAACATTCAGTACTTC. Combining the CDR3 with reference TRBV7-9 and TRBJ2-4 gives the whole variable domain DTGVSQNPRHKITKRGQNVTFRCDPISEHNRLYWYRQTLGQGPEFLTYFQNEAQLEKSRLLSDRFSAERPKGSFSTLEIQRTEQGDSAMYLCASSLASSGSAKNIQYFGAGTRLSVL.

V gene TRBV2 combines with J gene TRBJ2-7; 9 positions agree with TRBD1. V was pared by 5 bases and J by 6 bases, with 8 bases of the junction left unmatched. Germline CDR1 SNHLY, CDR2 FYNNEI. This CDR3 contains 14 residues. The CDR3 bases are TGTGCCAGCAGTCACCGGGACAGGGTCAGCGAGCAGTACTTC. Its protein product is CASSHRDRVSEQYF.

This chain links TRBV7-3 with TRBJ2-1; tentative D call: TRBD2 (6 bases). Trimming took off 5 bases at V and 6 bases at J, with 17 bases between the two ends. This CDR3 region has 15 residues. Germline CDR1 SGHTA, CDR2 FQGTGA. This chain's CDR3 is CASSPRLGPLNEQFF. In nucleotides, the CDR3 is TGTGCCAGCAGCCCCCGACTAGGTCCGCTCAATGAGCAGTTCTTC.

The chain links TRBV4-2 to TRBJ1-2; 9 nucleotides match TRBD1. Looked up from germline, CDR1 is LGHNA and CDR2 is YNFKEQ. The J segment lost 4 bases and the V segment lost 1 base, leaving 10 bases of the junction unmatched. The CDR3 extends over 17 amino acids. The CDR3 loop reads CASSQAQNRGLSYGYTF. The CDR3 DNA reads as TGTGCCAGCAGCCAAGCCCAAAACAGGGGGCTGAGCTATGGCTACACCTTC.

Comments on this clone: This CDR3 is also generated by other DNA sequences in the sample. The V call is TRBV5-1, the J call TRBJ2-2, with D unclear. This CDR3 contains 14 residues. Germline V gene data show CDR1 as SGHRS and CDR2 as YFSETQ. The ends were cut back, 0 bases at V and 2 bases at J, with 5 bases in the middle. In DNA, the CDR3 is TGCGCCAGCAGCTTGGGACCTAACACCGGGGAGCTGTTTTTT. Translated, it gives CASSLGPNTGELFF.

The rearrangement joins TRBV5-1 to TRBJ1-4, with 9 bases matching TRBD1. The trim removed 3 bases at V and 8 bases at J, leaving 14 bases unmatched. The CDR3 covers 17 residues. CDR1 SGHRS and CDR2 YFSETQ come from the germline V gene. The chain's CDR3 is CASSSGQGVRGDEKLFF. Here the CDR3 DNA reads TGCGCCAGCAGCTCGGGACAGGGTGTACGAGGGGACGAAAAACTGTTTTTT. The complete variable domain, with remaining parts taken from reference TRBV5-1 and TRBJ1-4, reads KAGVTQTPRYLIKTRGQQVTLSCSPISGHRSVSWYQQTPGQGLQFLFEYFSETQRNKGNFPGRFSGRQFSNSRSEMNVSTLELGDSALYLCASSSGQGVRGDEKLFFGSGTQLSVL.

This chain links TRBV6-5 with TRBJ1-1; D not certain. Per germline, CDR1 MNHEY and CDR2 SVGAGI. The CDR3 length is 15 residues. V lost 0 bases and J 2 bases, leaving 10 bases between the germline ends. The CDR3 DNA sequence: TGTGCCAGCAGTTACTCAAGGAGGAGTAACACTGAAGCTTTCTTT. Translation gives CASSYSRRSNTEAFF.

The chain couples TRBV4-1 to TRBJ1-4; TRBD1 agrees at 7 bases. The junction had 5 bases not matched to a gene; V was cut back by 6 bases and J by 4 bases. The CDR3 is made up of 14 amino acids. Per the germline V gene, CDR1 is MGHRA and CDR2 is YSYEKL. Here the CDR3 DNA reads TGCGCCAGCAGGCGGACAGGAGATAATGAAAAACTGTTTTTT. Amino acid sequence: CASRRTGDNEKLFF.

The J gene is TRBJ2-3, the V gene TRBV6-5; a weak D match, TRBD1 (6 bases). CDR3 length: 13 amino acids. Trimming took off 5 bases at V and 1 base at J, with 7 bases between the two ends. Germline V gene data show CDR1 as MNHEY and CDR2 as SVGAGI. The chain's CDR3 is CASSRTGTDTQYF. The CDR3 nucleotides read TGTGCCAGCAGTCGGACAGGCACAGATACGCAGTATTTT.

The chain combines TRBV25-1 with TRBJ1-2, with unresolved D. The V gene lost 2 bases and the J gene lost 2 bases, with 9 bases spanning the gap. The CDR3 has 14 residues. Germline V CDR1 and CDR2: MGHDK, SYGVNS. CDR3 in amino acids: CASSEDGGNYGYTF. The CDR3 nucleotides read TGTGCCAGCAGTGAAGATGGAGGAAACTATGGCTACACCTTC.

In nucleotides, the CDR3 is TGTGCCAGCAGGGACAGTACAAATGAAAAACTGTTTTTT. As protein: CASRDSTNEKLFF. The V gene is TRBV6-5, the J gene TRBJ1-4; the D gene is possibly TRBD1 (6 bases). Germline CDR1 and CDR2: MNHEY and SVGAGI. Deletions cut 6 bases from V and 5 bases from J, with 10 bases between. The CDR3 is made up of 13 amino acids.

The rearrangement links TRBV28 to TRBJ2-5; 7 bases line up with TRBD2. Trimming cost V 10 bases and J 6 bases; bases outside gene matches: 8. There are 12 residues in the CDR3. Germline V gene data show CDR1 as MDHEN and CDR2 as SYDVKM. The CDR3 is CAIRGGGQTQYF. The CDR3 DNA reads TGTGCCATCCGAGGCGGGGGTCAGACCCAGTACTTC.

A single count supports this clone. In DNA, the CDR3 is TGTGCCAGCAGCCGGGACATCGGGGAAAAACTGTTTTTT. This encodes CASSRDIGEKLFF. The rearrangement links TRBV6-5 to TRBJ1-4, with a weak D call TRBD1 (6 bases). The length of the CDR3 is 13 residues. V was clipped by 6 bases and J by 8 bases, with 13 bases between them. The V gene's germline CDR1 is MNHEY and CDR2 SVGAGI.

The chain couples TRBV2 to TRBJ2-3; D remains ambiguous. CDR1 is SNHLY, CDR2 FYNNEI, per germline. The V end was cut by 7 bases, the J end by 5 bases, with 10 bases between. The CDR3 runs 12 residues. Here the CDR3 reads CASTEWGDTQYF. CDR3 bases: TGTGCCAGCACAGAATGGGGAGATACGCAGTATTTT. Combining the CDR3 with reference TRBV2 and TRBJ2-3 gives the whole variable domain EPEVTQTPSHQVTQMGQEVILRCVPISNHLYFYWYRQILGQKVEFLVSFYNNEISEKSEIFDDQFSVERPDGSNFTLKIRSTKLEDSAMYFCASTEWGDTQYFGPGTRLTVL.

Points on this clone: At one end the junction does not follow the germline gene, possibly because of a read error. The chain recombines TRBV11-2 with TRBJ1-2; D may be TRBD1 (5 bases). From germline, CDR1 is SGHAT and CDR2 FQNNGV. This CDR3 comprises 15 residues. In nucleotides, the CDR3 is TGTGCCAGCAGCGTAGAGAGGGGCAGTGGCTATGGCTACACCTTC. Its protein is CASSVERGSGYGYTF.